This TCR beta chain was captured by sequencing in a study of T cells in Graves' hyperthyroidism and ophthalmopathy. This CDR3 has 12 residues. Trimming took off 1 base at V and 7 bases at J, with 8 bases between the two ends. CDR1 and CDR2 from the germline V gene are KGHSH and LQKENI. Amplified regions were TCR beta CDR3 sequences from RNA transcripts. Carried out on the TCR CDR3, a first-round RT-PCR used the HTBI primer set. TCRdb passed the multiplex PCR reads through MiXCR, listing each CDR3 protein once. In the table there are about 300,000 distinct CDR3 sequences, around 19% of which are singletons.

The TCR sequence derives from a man aged 50-60 years with Graves' ophthalmopathy. Input material: blood. The rearrangement links TRBV18 to TRBJ2-7; D is unclear. The CDR3 protein is CASSPQLGEQYF. For the CDR3, the DNA is TGTGCCAGCTCACCACAGTTGGGGGAGCAGTACTTC.